Below are 2 T cell receptor beta chains sequenced from a single sample in a study of response to subunit inactivated influenza vaccine (dated by TCRdb to between 2018 and 2020). The library was built by means of RT-PCR. TCRdb names Illumina HiSeq 2500 as the instrument used. Clones were called with MiXCR by TCRdb after fastp trimmed the public reads at Q25, and only in-frame beta chains were retained. Each record represents a unique CDR3 protein, reported with the most common genes and DNA among its rows. The sample table shows approximately 170,000 distinct CDR3 sequences, and 14% are seen once. The top ten clonotypes cover under 30% of the sample. Sequences were derived from CD8+ T cells sorted from PBMCs, sampled less than 6 days after vaccination. These receptors all come from a man in his forties or fifties who received an inactivated influenza vaccine. Donor details come from another sample of the same person, matched by shared clones.

The sample holds a few counts of this clonotype. The rearrangement uses TRBV7-8 and TRBJ2-7; tentatively, D is TRBD1 (7 bases). Germline CDR1 SGHVS, CDR2 FQNEAQ. Trimming cost V 5 bases and J 1 base, with 12 bases left between them. This CDR3 region has 14 residues. CDR3 in DNA: TGTGCCAGCAGCGGGGGGACAGCTTCCTACGAGCAGTACTTC. Protein product: CASSGGTASYEQYF.

This clonotype was seen more than once but under ten times. This chain links TRBV3-2 with TRBJ2-3; TRBD2, as called in the table, went unchecked against the DNA. TRBV3-2 constitutes a pseudogene. CDR3 length: 17 residues. The CDR3 region has the DNA TGTGCCAGCAGCCAAGAAACGGACGGACTTTGGACAGATACGCAGTATTTT. This encodes CASSQETDGLWTDTQYF.